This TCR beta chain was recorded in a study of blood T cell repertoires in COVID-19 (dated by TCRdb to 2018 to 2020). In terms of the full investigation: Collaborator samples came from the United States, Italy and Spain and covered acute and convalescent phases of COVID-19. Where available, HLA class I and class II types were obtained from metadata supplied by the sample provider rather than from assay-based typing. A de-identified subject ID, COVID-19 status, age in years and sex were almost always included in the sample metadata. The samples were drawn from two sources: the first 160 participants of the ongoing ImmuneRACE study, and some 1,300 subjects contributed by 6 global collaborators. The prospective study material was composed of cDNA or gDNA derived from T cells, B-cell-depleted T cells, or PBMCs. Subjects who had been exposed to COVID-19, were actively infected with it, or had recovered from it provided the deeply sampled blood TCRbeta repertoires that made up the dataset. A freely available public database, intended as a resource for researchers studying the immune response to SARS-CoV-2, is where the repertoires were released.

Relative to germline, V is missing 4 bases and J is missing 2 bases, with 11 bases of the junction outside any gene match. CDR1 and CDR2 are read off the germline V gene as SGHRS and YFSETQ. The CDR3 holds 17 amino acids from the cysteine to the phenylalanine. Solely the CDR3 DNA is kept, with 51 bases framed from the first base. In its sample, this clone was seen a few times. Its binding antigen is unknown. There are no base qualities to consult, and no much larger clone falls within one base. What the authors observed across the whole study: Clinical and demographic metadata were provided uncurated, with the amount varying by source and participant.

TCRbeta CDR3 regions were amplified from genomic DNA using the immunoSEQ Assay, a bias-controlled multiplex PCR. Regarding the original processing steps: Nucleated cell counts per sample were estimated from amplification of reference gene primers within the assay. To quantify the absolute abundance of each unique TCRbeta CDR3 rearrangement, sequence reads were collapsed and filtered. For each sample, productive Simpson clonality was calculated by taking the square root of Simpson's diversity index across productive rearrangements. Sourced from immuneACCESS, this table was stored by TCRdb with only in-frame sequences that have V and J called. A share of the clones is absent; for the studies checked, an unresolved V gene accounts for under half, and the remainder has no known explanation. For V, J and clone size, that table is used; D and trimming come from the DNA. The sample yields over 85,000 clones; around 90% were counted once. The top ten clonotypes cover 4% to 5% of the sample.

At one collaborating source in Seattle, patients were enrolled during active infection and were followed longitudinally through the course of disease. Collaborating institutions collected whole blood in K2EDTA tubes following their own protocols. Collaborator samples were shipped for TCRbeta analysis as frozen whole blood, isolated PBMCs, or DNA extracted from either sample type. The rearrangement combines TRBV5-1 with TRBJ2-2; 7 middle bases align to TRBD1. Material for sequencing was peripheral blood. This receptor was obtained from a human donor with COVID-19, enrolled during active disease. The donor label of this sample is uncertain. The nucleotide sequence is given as TGCGCCAGCAGCGCCGTTAGAGGGACAGATAACACCGGGGAGCTGTTTTTT. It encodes CASSAVRGTDNTGELFF.